These 10 T cell receptor beta chains were sequenced from one sample in a study of T cell responses to AZD1222 COVID-19 vaccine. Clones were sequenced by immunoSEQ multiplex PCR, and TCRdb holds only the in-frame ones, with some missing. Among about 75,000 clones listed, approximately 88% were seen once. The sample consisted of peripheral blood, taken 28 days after the second dose of the MenACWY control vaccine. These receptors were taken from an adult who received the MenACWY meningococcal vaccine as a control.

V gene TRBV13 combines with J gene TRBJ1-2, with D possibly TRBD1 on 6 matching bases. The CDR3 covers 15 residues. Germline V CDR1 and CDR2: PRHDT, FYEKMQ (reference sequence). V was trimmed by 6 bases and J by 4 bases, leaving 18 bases between them. The CDR3, as DNA: TGTGCCAGCAGGCCAGCAGGGGATACAGGCTATGGCTACACCTTC. It is translated as CASRPAGDTGYGYTF. The variable domain in full, completed from reference TRBV13 and TRBJ1-2, reads AAGVIQSPRHLIKEKRETATLKCYPIPRHDTVYWYQQGPGQDPQFLISFYEKMQSDKGSIPDRFSAQQFSDYHSELNMSSLELGDSALYFCASRPAGDTGYGYTFGSGTRLTVV.

This sequence joins TRBV30 and TRBJ1-5; D perhaps matches TRBD1 (5 bases). Germline V CDR1 and CDR2: GTSNPN, SVGIG (reference sequence). The CDR3 is 15 residues long. The V end lost 2 bases, the J end lost 4 bases, and 15 bases lay between the germline ends. CDR3 coding DNA: TGTGCCTGGAGTCCTGAAGGGGAGGGGAATCAGCCCCAGCATTTT. It specifies CAWSPEGEGNQPQHF.

This chain joins TRBV29-1 and TRBJ2-1, with D perhaps matching TRBD1 (5 bases). This CDR3 has 13 residues. Germline values: CDR1 SQVTM, CDR2 ANQGSEA. The germline V and J ends were trimmed by 8 bases and 7 bases, with 18 bases remaining between them. This CDR3 is CSLQGAFGNEQFF. CDR3 DNA sequence: TGCAGCCTCCAGGGCGCCTTTGGGAATGAGCAGTTCTTC.

This chain links TRBV25-1 with TRBJ2-2; tentative D call: TRBD2 (6 bases). The CDR3 covers 14 residues. Trimming took off 2 bases at V and 3 bases at J, with 7 bases between the two ends. The germline V gene has CDR1 MGHDK and CDR2 SYGVNS. The CDR3 sequence is CASSEGGYTGELFF. In nucleotides, the CDR3 is TGTGCCAGCAGTGAAGGGGGGTACACCGGGGAGCTGTTTTTT.

The chain carries TRBV7-2 and TRBJ1-1, with TRBD1 as a possible D gene (5 bases). The V end lost 1 base, the J end lost 1 base, and 10 bases lay between the germline ends. CDR3 length: 15 residues. The germline gives CDR1 SGHTA, CDR2 FQGNSA. The CDR3: CASSLVGTGNTEAFF. The CDR3 bases are TGTGCCAGCAGCTTAGTTGGGACGGGGAACACTGAAGCTTTCTTT. The whole variable domain, filled in from reference TRBV7-2 and TRBJ1-1, reads GAGVSQSPSNKVTEKGKDVELRCDPISGHTALYWYRQSLGQGLEFLIYFQGNSAPDKSGLPSDRFSAERTGGSVSTLTIQRTQQEDSAVYLCASSLVGTGNTEAFFGQGTRLTVV.

The table lists this clone with a count of one. The gene calls are TRBV20-1 and TRBJ2-5, with 10 bases fitting TRBD2. The CDR3 totals 16 residues. Per the germline V gene, CDR1 is DFQATT and CDR2 is SNEGSKA (reference sequence). The V segment lost 3 bases and the J segment 5 bases; nucleotides outside the gene matches: 12. The CDR3 DNA sequence: TGCAGTGCTAGTTCTAGCGGGGGAACCAAGGGGGAGACCCAGTACTTC. Its translation: CSASSSGGTKGETQYF.

The chain carries TRBV6-4 and TRBJ1-2, with 10 nucleotides matching TRBD1. Per germline, CDR1 MRHNA and CDR2 SNTAGT. CDR3 length equals 15 residues. V dropped 3 bases and J dropped 7; count of bases not matched to a gene: 8. The CDR3 spells CASSEMGQGIGGYTF. CDR3 sequence (DNA): TGTGCCAGCAGTGAGATGGGACAGGGGATAGGTGGCTACACCTTC.

This clone was seen just once. The chain uses TRBV19 and TRBJ1-1; no clear D gene. Germline values: CDR1 LNHDA, CDR2 SQIVND (reference sequence). The V end lost 7 bases, the J end lost 0 bases, and 12 bases lay between the germline ends. The CDR3 length is 14 residues. CDR3 region: CASMTPGLNTEAFF. CDR3 DNA sequence: TGTGCCAGTATGACCCCAGGATTGAACACTGAAGCTTTCTTT.

CDR3 region: CASSAAGGAYEKLFF. In DNA, the CDR3 is TGTGCCAGCAGCGCTGCAGGGGGCGCATATGAAAAACTGTTTTTT. V usage is TRBV9 and J usage is TRBJ1-4; 8 bases are a match to TRBD1. The V segment lost 3 bases and the J segment 6 bases; nucleotides outside the gene matches: 7. CDR1 is SGDLS and CDR2 is YYNGEE in the germline V gene. The length of the CDR3 is 15 residues.

This chain connects TRBV2 to TRBJ1-4; a possible D gene is TRBD1 (5 bases). Deletions cut 5 bases from V and 4 bases from J, with 11 bases between. CDR1 and CDR2 from the germline V gene are SNHLY and FYNNEI. The CDR3 is 14 amino acids. Here the CDR3 reads CASSLRQRNEKLFF. In DNA, the CDR3 is TGTGCCAGCAGTTTACGACAGCGTAATGAAAAACTGTTTTTT. Drawing the rest from reference TRBV2 and TRBJ1-4, the complete variable domain is EPEVTQTPSHQVTQMGQEVILRCVPISNHLYFYWYRQILGQKVEFLVSFYNNEISEKSEIFDDQFSVERPDGSNFTLKIRSTKLEDSAMYFCASSLRQRNEKLFFGSGTQLSVL.